This T cell receptor (beta chain) was found in a study of blood T cell repertoires in COVID-19. Study summary: The United States, Italy and Spain were the sources of the acute and convalescent COVID-19 samples.

The CDR3 extends over 18 amino acids. Using immunoSEQ multiplex PCR, the repertoire was profiled, and TCRdb retains in-frame clones only, with some absent. Among around 390,000 clones listed, around 87% were seen once. Sequencing was carried out using PBMCs or T cells enriched from blood (not recorded which). The source is a woman in her forties or fifties who had recovered from COVID-19. The genes are TRBV21-1 and TRBJ2-7; the table's D gene call, TRBD2, was not cross checked with the DNA. TRBV21-1 corresponds to a pseudogene. In DNA form, the CDR3 reads TGTGCCAGCCCATTCAAGGAGGGTTCTACCAGGAGCTCCTACGAGCAGTACTTC. It codes for CASPFKEGSTRSSYEQYF.